The TCR beta chain under discussion was sequenced for a study of Graves' ophthalmopathy and Graves' hyperthyroidism (dated by TCRdb to the late 2010s). Study-level background: Hyperthyroidism was defined as stable when no progression to ophthalmopathy occurred within 18 months of follow-up. The independent validation cohort included under 20 hyperthyroidism patients plus 17 patients who later progressed from hyperthyroidism to ophthalmopathy. The study used TCR beta repertoire signatures to distinguish Graves' ophthalmopathy from Graves' hyperthyroidism and to predict progression to ophthalmopathy. T-cell repertoires of thyroid tissue and blood were compared in more than five hyperthyroidism patients. Following sample collection, hyperthyroidism patients were given methimazole at a starting dose of 30 mg daily, and ophthalmopathy patients were given high-dose intravenous methylprednisolone. In total, under 150 blood samples were TCR-sequenced: approximately 42 ophthalmopathy, approximately 75 hyperthyroidism and some 17 hyperthyroidism-to-ophthalmopathy patients. To explore V-J signatures that distinguish ophthalmopathy from hyperthyroidism, a discovery set of about a hundred patients was enrolled, made up of about 40 with ophthalmopathy and 57 with stable hyperthyroidism. The paper as a whole reports these results and caveats: Most of the expanded thyroid clonotypes with a frequency above 0.001 were also detected in blood, and it was suggested that the thyroid immune response may be reflected by blood repertoires. In validation, the model predicted ophthalmopathy progression with about 71% sensitivity and around 72% specificity; roughly 12 predicted patients were CT-confirmed with GO in a median of roughly 6.8 months. In cross-validation, the 13-signature model distinguished ophthalmopathy from stable hyperthyroidism with less than 90% sensitivity and 81.08% specificity, while in the test set the corresponding values were around 79% and 71%. Sample size was not predetermined statistically, and investigators were not blinded to group allocation.

For repertoire sequencing, the TCR beta CDR3 regions were amplified from RNA transcripts. A first-round RT-PCR used HTBI primers with the Qiagen OneStep RT-PCR kit, followed by a second-round multiplex PCR, size selection and purification. Libraries were sequenced on an Illumina HiSeq2000 using paired-end 100 bp reads. Turning to the authors' computational methods: SOAPnuke was used to process the reads, removing any read that contained adapters or uncalled bases, had a mean Phred below 15, or lacked an exact match to the constant primer or identifier. High-quality paired reads were merged with COPE v1.2.5. Clonotypes were defined as unique nucleotide sequences and were aligned to IMGT TRB V, D and J references using MiTCR v1.1. Only V-J combinations with frequency above 0.0001 were analysed, covering around 99% of repertoires. A TCR clonal expansion and chaos score per V-J combination was defined as the ratio of F50 clonal expansion to chaos observed in the TCRdist matrix. Features were reduced by Welch's t-statistics and random forest to around 13 V-J combinations, which fed a naive Bayes classifier. Thyroid-blood repertoire similarity was quantified with the Morisita-Horn index. Using fastp at Q25 and MiXCR, TCRdb reprocessed the public reads and kept productive beta chains. When rows share a CDR3 protein, they turn into one entry using the most common DNA and genes. The V and J calls were not made by the authors but by TCRdb's processing. Recorded for this sample are over a million distinct CDR3 sequences; 35% to 40% of them occurred a single time. Approximately 12% of the sample is in the top ten clones.

This clonotype showed up many times. This receptor's antigen is unknown. Qualities for individual bases were not recorded, and no much larger clone is one base off. Hyperthyroidism patients were newly diagnosed, were aged 18 to 65 years, and had a disease duration under 2 months. Patients with other autoimmune diseases, uncontrolled infections, pregnancy or lactation were excluded. Clinical symptoms, serum thyroxine, TRAb, thyroid ultrasound and orbital computed tomography formed the basis of the diagnosis. Total RNA was extracted with Trizol reagent and quality-checked on an Agilent 2100 Bioanalyzer. V is shortened by 3 bases, J by 2 bases, and the region joining them spans 17 bases. CDR1 SEHNR and CDR2 FQNEAQ were looked up in the germline V gene (reference sequence). The cysteine opens and the phenylalanine closes a CDR3 of 16 amino acids. Left in the record is the CDR3 DNA by itself, 48 bases read in frame from the first base.

This receptor chain uses TRBV7-9 and TRBJ2-7; the D gene is perhaps TRBD1 or TRBD2, as each covers 5 bases. The sequence derives from an adult man with Graves' hyperthyroidism. Sample: peripheral blood or thyroid tissue (not recorded which). The CDR3 sequence is CASSFYRDGNTYEQYF. The nucleotides read TGTGCCAGCAGCTTTTACCGGGACGGAAATACCTACGAGCAGTACTTC.